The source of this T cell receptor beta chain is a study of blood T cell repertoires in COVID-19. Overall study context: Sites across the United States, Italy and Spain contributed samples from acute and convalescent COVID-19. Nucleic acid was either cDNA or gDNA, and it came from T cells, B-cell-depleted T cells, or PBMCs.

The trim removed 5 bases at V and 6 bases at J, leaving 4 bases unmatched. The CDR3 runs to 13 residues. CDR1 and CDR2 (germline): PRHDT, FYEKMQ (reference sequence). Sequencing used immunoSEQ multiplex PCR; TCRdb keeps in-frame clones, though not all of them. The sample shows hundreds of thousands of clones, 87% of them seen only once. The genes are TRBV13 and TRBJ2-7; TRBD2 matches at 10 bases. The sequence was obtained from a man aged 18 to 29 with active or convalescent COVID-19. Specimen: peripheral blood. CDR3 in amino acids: CASSLAGVVEQYF. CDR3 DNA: TGTGCCAGCAGCCTAGCGGGAGTAGTCGAGCAGTACTTC.